Listed below are T cell receptor beta chains from one sample, sequenced in a study of cytomegalovirus exposure and HLA in healthy donors. TCRdb's copy holds only in-frame clones and misses some; the assay was immunoSEQ multiplex PCR. The table records fewer than 150,000 clones, around four fifths of them present only once. Sequenced: PBMCs. The receptors stem from a man aged 25-45 years in good health and CMV-seropositive. Both conserved end residues are part of each CDR3. Each record gives: V gene, J gene, clone size, CDR3 protein. Not all rows give a size; the values are once, few, many and, for expanded clones, a class.

>TRBV2|TRBJ1-6|NA
CASSEDSPGQRVSPLHF
>TRBV18|TRBJ2-1|NA
CASSPSRQGKVYNEQFF
>TRBV7-2|TRBJ2-7|NA
CASSLAGGRVEQYF
>TRBV9|TRBJ2-3|NA
CASSGETGYFDTQYF
>TRBV5-5|TRBJ2-7|NA
CASSLIGQGEQYF
>TRBV6-1|TRBJ1-5|NA
CASRGGVNQPQHF
>TRBV7-2|TRBJ1-2|NA
CASSLFQGANYGYTF
>TRBV11-3|TRBJ2-2|NA
CASSTRSTGELFF
>TRBV18|TRBJ2-7|once
CASSQEAYEQYF
>TRBV7-9|TRBJ2-1|NA
CASSSPRVGPYNEQFF
>TRBV29-1|TRBJ2-1|NA
CSVVVAGGPVYNEQFF
>TRBV5-4|TRBJ2-3|NA
CASSLVGGGADTQYF
>TRBV4-3|TRBJ2-2|NA
CASSQAAASGNTGELFF
>TRBV6-5|TRBJ2-5|NA
CASSVATGGKETQYF
>TRBV19|TRBJ2-5|NA
CASSMTGGETQYF
>TRBV9|TRBJ2-1|NA
CASSATSGRGYNEQFF
>TRBV5-1|TRBJ2-7|NA
CASFLNPGQGRREQYF
>TRBV4-1|TRBJ1-1|NA
CASSQSGTANTEAFF
>TRBV5-1|TRBJ2-1|NA
CASSSPTSSNEQFF
>TRBV9|TRBJ2-5|NA
CASSAGLSETQYF
>TRBV7-2|TRBJ1-5|few
CASSLIAINPQHF
>TRBV18|TRBJ2-1|NA
CASSQRTGGPYNEQFF
>TRBV4-1|TRBJ2-1|NA
CASSQDKGLAWYNEQFF
>TRBV5-4|TRBJ2-3|NA
CAVDWALGTDTQYF
>TRBV10-2|TRBJ1-2|few
CASSETRGSYGYTF
>TRBV5-6|TRBJ1-6|NA
CASSPGTGGAYNSPLHF
>TRBV4-1|TRBJ2-5|NA
CASSQRRMEETQYF
>TRBV5-6|TRBJ1-1|few
CASSIDQGHPGGTEAFF
>TRBV7-9|TRBJ1-1|NA
CASSFKGQGAAPEAFF
>TRBV18|TRBJ2-3|NA
CASSPRSSGDTDTQYF
>TRBV11-2|TRBJ2-6|NA
CASSLSDSGANVLTF
>TRBV19|TRBJ2-7|few
CASSDGGINEQYF
>TRBV4-3|TRBJ2-5|NA
CASSQDSGRETQYF
>TRBV5-1|TRBJ2-6|NA
CASSFAGLSGANVLTF
>TRBV9|TRBJ2-3|NA
CASSVKGDINTDTQYF
>TRBV11-2|TRBJ1-2|NA
CASSALGGLNYGYTF
>TRBV7-3|TRBJ2-1|NA
CASSLTTGRGNEQFF
>TRBV5-4|TRBJ1-2|NA
CASSVIGTAYGYTF
>TRBV6-5|TRBJ2-2|once
CASAITGNTGELFF
>TRBV5-1|TRBJ2-7|NA
CASSLVGTGSQYF
>TRBV4-1|TRBJ2-1|NA
CASSQGTGLAGLYNEQFF
>TRBV11-2|TRBJ2-2|NA
CASSLGVGGGTGELFF
>TRBV7-9|TRBJ1-2|few
CASRRAAFRDRGFSGYTF
>TRBV30|TRBJ1-5|NA
CAWSKAASNQPQHF
>TRBV14|TRBJ2-3|NA
CASSPGVGSGTDTQYF
>TRBV7-2|TRBJ1-1|NA
CASSLSGQAIEAFF
>TRBV27|TRBJ2-2|NA
CASSLVGRNTGELFF